This TCR beta chain was sequenced during a study of T cells after yellow fever vaccination. This clonotype was found a few times. V lost 4 bases and J 2 bases, leaving 15 bases between the germline ends. Germline assignment: CDR1 SGHTA and CDR2 FQGNSA. This CDR3 is built from 17 residues. UMIs were added to TCR cDNA along with a universal primer site when it was made by 5'RACE template switching. TCRdb reanalysed the 5' RACE reads using MiXCR and keeps one entry per CDR3 protein. Of a few hundred thousand distinct CDR3 sequences in the sample, about 4% were seen once. The TCR was taken from a man between 18 and 35 years old who received the YFV17D yellow fever vaccine. This sequence joins TRBV7-2 and TRBJ2-6, with a weak D call TRBD2 (5 bases). Material: PBMCs, obtained 5 days after the yellow fever booster vaccination. The CDR3 region has the DNA TGTGCCAGCAGCTCGGCCGCGACTATCGCTGGGGCCAACGTCCTGACTTTC. It is translated as CASSSAATIAGANVLTF. The whole variable domain, remainder taken from reference TRBV7-2 and TRBJ2-6, is GAGVSQSPSNKVTEKGKDVELRCDPISGHTALYWYRQSLGQGLEFLIYFQGNSAPDKSGLPSDRFSAERTGGSVSTLTIQRTQQEDSAVYLCASSSAATIAGANVLTFGAGSRLTVL.